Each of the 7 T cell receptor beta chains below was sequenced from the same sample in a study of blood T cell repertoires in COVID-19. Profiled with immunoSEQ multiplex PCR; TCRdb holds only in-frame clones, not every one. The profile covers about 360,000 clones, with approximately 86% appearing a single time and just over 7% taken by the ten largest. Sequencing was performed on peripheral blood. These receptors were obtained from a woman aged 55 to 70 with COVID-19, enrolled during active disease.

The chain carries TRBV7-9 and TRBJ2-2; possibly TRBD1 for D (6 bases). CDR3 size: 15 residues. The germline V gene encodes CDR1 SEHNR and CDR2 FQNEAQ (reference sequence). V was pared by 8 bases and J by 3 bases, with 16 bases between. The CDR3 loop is CASPLNRVDTGELFF. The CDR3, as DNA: TGTGCCAGCCCCCTCAACAGGGTGGACACCGGGGAGCTGTTTTTT.

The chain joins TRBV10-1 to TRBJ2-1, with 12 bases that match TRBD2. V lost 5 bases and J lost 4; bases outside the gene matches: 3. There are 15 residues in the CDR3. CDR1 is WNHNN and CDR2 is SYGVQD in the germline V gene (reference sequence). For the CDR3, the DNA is TGCGCCAGCAGTTTTACTAGCGGGGGGTACAATGAGCAGTTCTTC. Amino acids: CASSFTSGGYNEQFF.

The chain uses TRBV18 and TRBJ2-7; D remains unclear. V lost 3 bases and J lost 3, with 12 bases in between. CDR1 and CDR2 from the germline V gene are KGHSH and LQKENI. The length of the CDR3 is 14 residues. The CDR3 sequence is CASSPLGLLYEQYF. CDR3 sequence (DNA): TGTGCCAGCTCACCGCTTGGGCTCCTCTACGAGCAGTACTTC.

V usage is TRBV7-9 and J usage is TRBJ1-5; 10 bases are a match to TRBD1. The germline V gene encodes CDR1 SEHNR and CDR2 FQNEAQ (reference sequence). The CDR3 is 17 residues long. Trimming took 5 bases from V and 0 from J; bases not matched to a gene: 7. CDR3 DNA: TGTGCCAGCAGCCCAGGGACAGGGGTTTATAGCAATCAGCCCCAGCATTTT. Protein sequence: CASSPGTGVYSNQPQHF.

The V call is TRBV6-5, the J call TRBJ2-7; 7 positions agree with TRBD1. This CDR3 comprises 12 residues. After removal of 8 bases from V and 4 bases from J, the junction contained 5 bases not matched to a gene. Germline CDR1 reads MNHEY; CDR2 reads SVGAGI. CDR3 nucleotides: TGTGCCAGCTTCGGGACAGAGTACGAGCAGTACTTC. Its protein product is CASFGTEYEQYF.

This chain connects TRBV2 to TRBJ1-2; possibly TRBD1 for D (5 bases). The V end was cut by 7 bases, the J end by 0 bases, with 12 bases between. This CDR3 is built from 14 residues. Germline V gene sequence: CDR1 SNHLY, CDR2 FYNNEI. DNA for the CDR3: TGTGCCAGCAAGCCCGGACAACCTAACTATGGCTACACCTTC. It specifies CASKPGQPNYGYTF. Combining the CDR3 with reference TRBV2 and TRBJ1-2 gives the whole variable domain EPEVTQTPSHQVTQMGQEVILRCVPISNHLYFYWYRQILGQKVEFLVSFYNNEISEKSEIFDDQFSVERPDGSNFTLKIRSTKLEDSAMYFCASKPGQPNYGYTFGSGTRLTVV.

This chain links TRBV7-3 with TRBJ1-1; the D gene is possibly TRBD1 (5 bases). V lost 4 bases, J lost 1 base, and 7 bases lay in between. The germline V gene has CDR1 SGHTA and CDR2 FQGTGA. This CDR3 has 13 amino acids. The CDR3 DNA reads TGTGCCAGCAGCTACGGACAGAACACTGAAGCTTTCTTT. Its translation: CASSYGQNTEAFF.